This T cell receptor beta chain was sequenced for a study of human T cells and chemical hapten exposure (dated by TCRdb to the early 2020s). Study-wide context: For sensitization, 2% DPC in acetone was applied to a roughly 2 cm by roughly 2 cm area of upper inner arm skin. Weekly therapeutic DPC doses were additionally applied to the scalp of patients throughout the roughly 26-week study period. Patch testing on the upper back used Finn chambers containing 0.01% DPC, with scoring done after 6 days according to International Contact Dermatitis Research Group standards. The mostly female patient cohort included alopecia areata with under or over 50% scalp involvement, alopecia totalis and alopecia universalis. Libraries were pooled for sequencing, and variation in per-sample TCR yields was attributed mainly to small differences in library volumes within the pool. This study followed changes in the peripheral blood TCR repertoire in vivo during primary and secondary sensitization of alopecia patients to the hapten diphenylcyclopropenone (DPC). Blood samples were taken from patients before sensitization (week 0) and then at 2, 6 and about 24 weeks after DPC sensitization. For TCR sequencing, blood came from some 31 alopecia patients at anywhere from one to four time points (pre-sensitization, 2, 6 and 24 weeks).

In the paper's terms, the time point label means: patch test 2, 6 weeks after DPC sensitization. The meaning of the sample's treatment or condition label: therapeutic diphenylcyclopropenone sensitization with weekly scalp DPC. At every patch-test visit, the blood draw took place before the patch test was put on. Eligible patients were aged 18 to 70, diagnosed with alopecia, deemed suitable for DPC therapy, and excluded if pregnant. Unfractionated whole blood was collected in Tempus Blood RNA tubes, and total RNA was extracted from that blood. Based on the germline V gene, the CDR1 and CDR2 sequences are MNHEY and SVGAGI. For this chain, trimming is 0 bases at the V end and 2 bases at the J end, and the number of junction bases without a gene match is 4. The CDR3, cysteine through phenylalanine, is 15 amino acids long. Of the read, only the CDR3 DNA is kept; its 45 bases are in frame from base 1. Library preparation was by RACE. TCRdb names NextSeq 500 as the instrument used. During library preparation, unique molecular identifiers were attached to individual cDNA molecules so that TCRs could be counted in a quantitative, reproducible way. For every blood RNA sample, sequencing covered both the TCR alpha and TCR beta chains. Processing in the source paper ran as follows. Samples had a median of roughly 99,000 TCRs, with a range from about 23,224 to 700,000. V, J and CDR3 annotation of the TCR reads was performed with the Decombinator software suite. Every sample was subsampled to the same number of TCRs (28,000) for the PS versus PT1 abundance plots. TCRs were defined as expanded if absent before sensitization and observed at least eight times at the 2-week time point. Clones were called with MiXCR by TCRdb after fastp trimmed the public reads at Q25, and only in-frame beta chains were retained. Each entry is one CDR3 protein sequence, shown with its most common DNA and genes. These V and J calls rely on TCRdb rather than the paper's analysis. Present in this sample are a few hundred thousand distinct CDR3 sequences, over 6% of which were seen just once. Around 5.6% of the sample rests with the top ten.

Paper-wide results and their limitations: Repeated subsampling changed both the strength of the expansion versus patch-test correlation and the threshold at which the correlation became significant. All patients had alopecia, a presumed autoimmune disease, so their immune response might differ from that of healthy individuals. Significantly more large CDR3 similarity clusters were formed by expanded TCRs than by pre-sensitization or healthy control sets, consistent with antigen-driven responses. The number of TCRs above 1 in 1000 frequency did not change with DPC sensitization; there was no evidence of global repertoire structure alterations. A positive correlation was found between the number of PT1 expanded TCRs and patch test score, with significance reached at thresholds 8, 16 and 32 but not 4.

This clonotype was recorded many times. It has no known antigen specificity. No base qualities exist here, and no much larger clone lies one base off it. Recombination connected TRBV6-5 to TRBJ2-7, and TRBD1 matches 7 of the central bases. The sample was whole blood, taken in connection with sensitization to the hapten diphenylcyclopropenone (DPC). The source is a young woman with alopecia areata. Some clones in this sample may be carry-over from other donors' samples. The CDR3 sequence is CASSYSNGQAYEQYF. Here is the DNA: TGTGCCAGCAGTTACTCAAACGGACAGGCCTACGAGCAGTACTTC.